This T cell receptor (beta chain) derives from a study of T cells after yellow fever vaccination. Generation of TCR cDNA used 5'RACE template switching (which added a universal primer site and UMIs). TCRdb itself ran the 5' RACE reads through MiXCR, one entry per CDR3 protein. The sample carries about 200,000 distinct CDR3 sequences, less than 3.5% recorded once. Many counts were recorded for this clonotype. Its antigen remains unknown. This CDR3 spans 16 amino acids. Per the germline V gene, CDR1 is SGDLS and CDR2 is YYNGEE. V lost 3 bases to trimming and J lost 4 bases, with 19 bases between them. General study results and limits: The bulk population could contribute abundant contaminating clonotypes to FACS-sorted repertoires. CD4 and CD8 compartments shared a small share of clonotypes, likely from convergent recombination. Reappearing after the booster were most of the clones from primary vaccination (almost 97% CD4, 75% to 90% CD8).

V and J are TRBV9 and TRBJ1-2, with D perhaps matching TRBD1 (6 bases). The origin of this receptor is a man aged 18 to 30 who received the YFV17D yellow fever vaccine. The input for sequencing was CD4+ T cells sorted from PBMCs, taken 10 days after the yellow fever booster vaccination. The CDR3 DNA sequence: TGTGCCAGCAGCGAACGTCGGGGGCAGGGACGCTATGGCTACACCTTC. The encoded protein is CASSERRGQGRYGYTF.